Listed here is a single TCR beta chain. Its antigen is currently unknown. Sequencing was performed with immunoSEQ multiplex PCR; in TCRdb, only in-frame clones are kept and a portion is missing. The sample yields 50,000 or so clones, 75% to 95% seen once. Germline V gene lookup returns CDR1 LNHDA and CDR2 SQIVND (reference sequence). V lost 7 bases and J 2 bases, leaving 11 bases between the germline ends. The CDR3 totals 13 residues. The sample originates from a study of cytomegalovirus exposure and HLA in healthy donors. Study-level findings and limits: Rare sequences made up most TCRs, while some public TCRs were found in many donors. High sensitivity and specificity were reportedly achieved when the classifier diagnosed cytomegalovirus status. A few of the chains that were CMV-associated were confirmed in vitro to be specific for CMV antigens.

Sequencing used PBMCs. This TCR came from a woman in her 30s in good health and CMV-seronegative. V and J are TRBV19 and TRBJ1-2; D remains unclear. Here the CDR3 DNA reads TGTGCCAGTACTGGAGGGCTAAACTATGGCTACACCTTC. Translated, it gives CASTGGLNYGYTF.